The T cell receptor (beta chain) under discussion was sequenced for a study of T-cell memory formation after mild COVID-19. Each CDR3 protein is one row after TCRdb ran MiXCR on the 5' RACE reads. This table holds over 70,000 distinct CDR3 sequences, about 13% found once. Study-level findings and limits: Shrinking CD4+ clones were chiefly CM and EM; CD8+ ones were chiefly EMRA.

As to this clonotype: The antigen is undetermined.

V lost 5 bases to trimming and J lost 2 bases, with 13 bases between them. The CDR3 loop spans 15 amino acids. In germline, CDR1 is SGHNT, CDR2 YENEEA. This chain joins TRBV11-3 and TRBJ2-1; possible D gene TRBD2, 6 bases. The material sequenced was PBMCs or a T cell subset sorted from them (not recorded which). The sequence was collected from an adult woman who had mild COVID-19 (a few samples of this study predate the infection). Cell type and time point are not known. The CDR3, as DNA: TGTGCCAGCAGCCGGACTATAGGAACCTACAATGAGCAGTTCTTC. Translation gives CASSRTIGTYNEQFF.